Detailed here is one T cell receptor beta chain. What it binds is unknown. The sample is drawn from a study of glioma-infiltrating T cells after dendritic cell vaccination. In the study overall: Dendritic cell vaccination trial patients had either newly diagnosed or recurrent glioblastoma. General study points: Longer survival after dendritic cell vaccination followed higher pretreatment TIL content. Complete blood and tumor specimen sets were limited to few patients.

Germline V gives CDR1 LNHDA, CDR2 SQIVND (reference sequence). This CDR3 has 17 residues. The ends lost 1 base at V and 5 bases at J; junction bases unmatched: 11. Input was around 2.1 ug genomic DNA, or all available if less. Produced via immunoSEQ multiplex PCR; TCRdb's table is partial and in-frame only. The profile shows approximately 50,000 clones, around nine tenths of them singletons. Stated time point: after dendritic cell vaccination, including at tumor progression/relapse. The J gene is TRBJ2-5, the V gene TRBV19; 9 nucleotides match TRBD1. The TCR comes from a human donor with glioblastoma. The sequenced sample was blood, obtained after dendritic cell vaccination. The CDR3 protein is CASSIGPGQGFRETQYF. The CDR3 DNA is TGTGCCAGTAGTATAGGTCCGGGACAGGGATTTAGGGAGACCCAGTACTTC.